The 26 T cell receptor beta chains given below trace back to one sample, sequenced in a study of T cell responses to AZD1222 COVID-19 vaccine. Measured with immunoSEQ multiplex PCR; TCRdb has only the in-frame clones, and not every one. The table has around 99,000 clones, about 85% seen once. Material: peripheral blood, obtained on day 0 of AZD1222 vaccination. These receptors were obtained from an adult in good health.

This clone was recorded once. The J gene is TRBJ1-5, the V gene TRBV7-9, with D perhaps matching TRBD1 (5 bases). This CDR3 spans 14 amino acids. Germline V gene data show CDR1 as SEHNR and CDR2 as FQNEAQ (reference sequence). V was shortened by 5 bases and J by 7 bases, with 15 bases between the two germline ends. The CDR3 protein is CASSAQGRDQPQHF. In DNA, the CDR3 is TGTGCCAGCAGCGCGCAGGGTAGAGACCAGCCCCAGCATTTT.

This clone has a single count. The rearrangement links TRBV5-4 to TRBJ2-5; 11 bases match TRBD2. This CDR3 has 15 amino acids. J lost 3 bases, V lost 6 bases, and 7 bases had no gene match. Germline CDR1 reads SGHNT; CDR2 reads YYREEE (reference sequence). CDR3 residues: CASTSKLAGEETQYF. In DNA, the CDR3 is TGTGCCAGCACCTCGAAACTAGCGGGAGAAGAGACCCAGTACTTC. The complete variable domain, with remaining parts taken from reference TRBV5-4 and TRBJ2-5, reads ETGVTQSPTHLIKTRGQQVTLRCSSQSGHNTVSWYQQALGQGPQFIFQYYREEENGRGNFPPRFSGLQFPNYSSELNVNALELDDSALYLCASTSKLAGEETQYFGPGTRLLVL.

This chain uses TRBV2 with TRBJ1-2, with D perhaps TRBD1 (6 bases). The V end was cut by 1 base, the J end by 3 bases, with 15 bases between. The CDR3 extends over 16 amino acids. Germline V gene data show CDR1 as SNHLY and CDR2 as FYNNEI. The CDR3 loop reads CASSEGRPGAYYGYTF. The CDR3 region has the DNA TGTGCCAGCAGTGAAGGTAGACCAGGGGCTTACTATGGCTACACCTTC.

Here the CDR3 DNA reads TGCAGCGTTGAAGCAGGCACCCAAGAGACCCAGTACTTC. Its protein product is CSVEAGTQETQYF. This sequence joins TRBV29-1 and TRBJ2-5; D is uncertain. CDR1 is SQVTM, CDR2 ANQGSEA, per germline. The CDR3 extends over 13 amino acids. Trimming shortened V by 1 base and J by 1 base, and 7 bases separated the two germline ends.

The chain joins TRBV5-4 to TRBJ2-2, with 7 nucleotides matching TRBD2. CDR1 is SGHNT and CDR2 is YYREEE in the germline V gene (reference sequence). V gave up 4 bases and J gave up 5 bases; unmatched junction bases: 14. The length of the CDR3 is 17 residues. This CDR3 is CASSPNPSGVLTGELFF. In DNA, the CDR3 is TGTGCCAGCAGCCCCAATCCCAGCGGGGTACTTACCGGGGAGCTGTTTTTT.

V is TRBV6-4 and J is TRBJ1-1, with unresolved D. V was cut by 3 bases and J by 3 bases, with 8 bases left in between. This CDR3 is built from 13 residues. CDR1 is MRHNA, CDR2 SNTAGT, per germline. The DNA of the CDR3 is TGTGCCAGCAGTGATGGCATTGACACTGAAGCTTTCTTT. Protein sequence: CASSDGIDTEAFF.

This clone was observed a single time. The chain combines TRBV18 with TRBJ2-7, with a weak D call TRBD1 (5 bases). From germline, CDR1 is KGHSH and CDR2 LQKENI. The CDR3 totals 14 residues. V gave up 1 base and J gave up 4 bases, with 11 bases separating them. CDR3 in amino acids: CASSPHGQFYEQYF. As DNA, the CDR3 is TGTGCCAGCTCACCACATGGACAATTTTACGAGCAGTACTTC.

The chain has TRBV12-3 or TRBV12-4 and TRBJ1-1, with 8 bases identical to TRBD1. The CDR3 loop spans 13 amino acids. Trimming at V came to 5 bases and at J to 5 bases, leaving 4 bases not matched to a gene. CDR3 DNA sequence: TGTGCCAGCAGTACGGGACAGGTTACTGAAGCTTTCTTT. It translates to CASSTGQVTEAFF.

The chain joins TRBV4-3 to TRBJ1-4, with 8 bases matching TRBD1. Trimming took 4 bases from V and 7 from J; bases not matched to a gene: 11. The germline CDR1 and CDR2 sequences are LGHNA and YSLEER. CDR3 length: 16 residues. CDR3 sequence: CASSPAGAGGREKLFF. For the CDR3, the DNA is TGCGCCAGCAGCCCCGCGGGGGCAGGGGGCCGTGAAAAACTGTTTTTT.

This clone is a singleton in its sample. The rearrangement links TRBV5-4 to TRBJ1-2, with a weak D call TRBD1 (5 bases). This CDR3 has 14 residues. V lost 6 bases and J lost 1, with 13 bases in between. Germline V gene sequence: CDR1 SGHNT, CDR2 YYREEE (reference sequence). The CDR3 is CASTPGQGNYGYTF. As DNA, the CDR3 is TGTGCCAGCACCCCTGGCCAGGGTAACTATGGCTACACCTTC. The whole variable domain, remainder taken from reference TRBV5-4 and TRBJ1-2, is ETGVTQSPTHLIKTRGQQVTLRCSSQSGHNTVSWYQQALGQGPQFIFQYYREEENGRGNFPPRFSGLQFPNYSSELNVNALELDDSALYLCASTPGQGNYGYTFGSGTRLTVV.

V is TRBV7-2 and J is TRBJ1-5; tentative D call: TRBD1 (6 bases). The CDR3 consists of 14 residues. Germline V CDR1 and CDR2: SGHTA, FQGNSA. With 3 bases removed from V and 7 bases from J, the gap between germline ends came to 13 bases. The CDR3 DNA reads TGTGCCAGCAGCTTCAACAGGGAATTACAGCCCCAGCATTTT. Protein sequence: CASSFNRELQPQHF.

This clone was recorded at least ten times. This chain uses TRBV27 with TRBJ1-2, with TRBD1 matching 9 bases. Trimming removed 5 bases from V and 6 bases from J; junction bases left unmatched: 13. Germline loops: CDR1 MNHEY, CDR2 SMNVEV (reference sequence). The CDR3 extends over 16 amino acids. CDR3 DNA sequence: TGTGCCAGCAGTCCAGCACCGGGACAGGGACGTGATGGCTACACCTTC. Its protein product is CASSPAPGQGRDGYTF.

The CDR3 sequence: CASSPGTQGETQYF. The DNA of the CDR3 is TGTGCCAGTAGTCCCGGTACCCAGGGAGAGACCCAGTACTTC. The gene calls are TRBV19 and TRBJ2-5; weak D call: TRBD1 (5 bases). CDR1 is LNHDA and CDR2 is SQIVND in the germline V gene (reference sequence). This CDR3 is 14 amino acids long. Trimming stripped 5 bases from V and 4 bases from J, with 14 bases between.

This chain uses TRBV15 with TRBJ2-5; TRBD2 aligns across 9 bases. The CDR3 has 16 residues. CDR1 is LNHNV and CDR2 is YYDKDF in the germline V gene (reference sequence). V was clipped by 1 base and J by 5 bases; unmatched bases: 8. The DNA of the CDR3 is TGTGCCACCAGCAGAGGATTGGCTAGCGGGATGGAGACCCAGTACTTC. The encoded protein is CATSRGLASGMETQYF.

The DNA for the CDR3 is TGTGCCAGCAGCCAAGCCTACCTGAACACTGAAGCTTTCTTT. It yields the protein CASSQAYLNTEAFF. This rearrangement joins TRBV3-1 (or the pseudogene TRBV3-2) to TRBJ1-1; D is ambiguous. Trimming cost V 1 base and J 0 bases, with 6 bases left between them. CDR3 length: 14 amino acids. Per germline, CDR1 LGHDT and CDR2 YNNKEL (reference sequence).

The chain combines TRBV7-6 with TRBJ2-3; D is unresolved. The CDR3 has 14 amino acids. The V end lost 4 bases, the J end lost 1 base, and 9 bases lay between the germline ends. Germline V gene sequence: CDR1 SGHVS, CDR2 FNYEAQ. In DNA, the CDR3 is TGTGCCAGCAGCTCAAATACGGGCACAGATACGCAGTATTTT. The encoded protein is CASSSNTGTDTQYF.

The rearrangement uses TRBV5-6 and TRBJ2-2; 9 bases align to TRBD2. Germline CDR1 SGHDT, CDR2 YYEEEE. The V gene end was trimmed by 3 bases and the J gene end by 1 base; junction bases not matched to a gene: 4. The CDR3 is 16 amino acids. This chain's CDR3 is CASSSMTSGNTGELFF. CDR3 in DNA: TGTGCCAGCAGCTCGATGACTAGCGGGAACACCGGGGAGCTGTTTTTT. Full variable domain (missing parts from reference TRBV5-6 and TRBJ2-2): DAGVTQSPTHLIKTRGQQVTLRCSPKSGHDTVSWYQQALGQGPQFIFQYYEEEERQRGNFPDRFSGHQFPNYSSELNVNALLLGDSALYLCASSSMTSGNTGELFFGEGSRLTVL.

The genes are TRBV7-8 and TRBJ1-5; D uncertain. Trimming removed 5 bases from V and 4 bases from J, with 9 bases in between. There are 13 residues in the CDR3. The germline V gene encodes CDR1 SGHVS and CDR2 FQNEAQ. CDR3 in amino acids: CASSETENQPQHF. DNA of the CDR3: TGTGCCAGCAGCGAGACCGAGAATCAGCCCCAGCATTTT. The full variable domain, with the rest looked up from reference TRBV7-8 and TRBJ1-5, is GAGVSQSPRYKVAKRGQDVALRCDPISGHVSLFWYQQALGQGPEFLTYFQNEAQLDKSGLPSDRFFAERPEGSVSTLKIQRTQQEDSAVYLCASSETENQPQHFGDGTRLSIL.

The chain joins TRBV7-2 to TRBJ1-2; D is possibly TRBD1 (5 bases). V was shortened by 8 bases and J by 3 bases, with 16 bases between the two germline ends. The CDR3 runs to 14 residues. Per germline, CDR1 SGHTA and CDR2 FQGNSA. CDR3 sequence (DNA): TGTGCCAGCGGTGTCCCTATGGGGCACTATGGCTACACCTTC. Residues: CASGVPMGHYGYTF.

In DNA form, the CDR3 reads TGTGCCAGCAGCCAAGAAACAACTTCCGCTTACACAGATACGCAGTATTTT. Protein sequence: CASSQETTSAYTDTQYF. This chain joins TRBV4-2 and TRBJ2-3; D is ambiguous. V was cut by 0 bases and J by 2 bases, with 15 bases left in between. The CDR3 has 17 amino acids. Germline V gene data show CDR1 as LGHNA and CDR2 as YNFKEQ.

This chain connects TRBV5-1 to TRBJ2-1; the D is unclear. The V end lost 0 bases, the J end lost 0 bases, and 10 bases lay between the germline ends. This CDR3 has 16 residues. The germline CDR1 and CDR2 sequences are SGHRS and YFSETQ. DNA for the CDR3: TGCGCCAGCAGCTTGGGGGTCGCCAGCTCCTACAATGAGCAGTTCTTC. This codes for CASSLGVASSYNEQFF.

This clone turned up a few times. The J gene is TRBJ2-3, the V gene TRBV19, with TRBD2 matching 8 bases. The CDR3 runs 16 residues. J gave up 2 bases and V 2 bases, and 6 bases lay outside the gene matches. CDR1 is LNHDA, CDR2 SQIVND, per germline (reference sequence). This chain's CDR3 is CASSISELADTDTQYF. The CDR3 DNA follows: TGTGCCAGTAGTATATCAGAACTAGCGGACACAGATACGCAGTATTTT. The full variable domain, with the rest looked up from reference TRBV19 and TRBJ2-3, is DGGITQSPKYLFRKEGQNVTLSCEQNLNHDAMYWYRQDPGQGLRLIYYSQIVNDFQKGDIAEGYSVSREKKESFPLTVTSAQKNPTAFYLCASSISELADTDTQYFGPGTRLTVL.

This rearrangement joins TRBV4-2 to TRBJ2-2; 7 bases are shared with TRBD1. V lost 0 bases, J lost 2 bases, and 3 bases stayed unmatched. CDR3 length: 16 amino acids. Per the germline V gene, CDR1 is LGHNA and CDR2 is YNFKEQ. DNA of the CDR3: TGTGCCAGCAGCCAAGAAGGACAGGCTAACACCGGGGAGCTGTTTTTT. Translated: CASSQEGQANTGELFF.

The CDR3 DNA is TGCGCCAGCAGCTTGGCCGGGGTTTCCTATGGCTACACCTTC. Protein product: CASSLAGVSYGYTF. This chain connects TRBV5-1 to TRBJ1-2; D ambiguous. Germline loops: CDR1 SGHRS, CDR2 YFSETQ. The V end lost 0 bases, the J end lost 4 bases, and 10 bases lay between the germline ends. This CDR3 spans 14 amino acids.

The chain couples TRBV15 to TRBJ1-5; the D gene is possibly TRBD1 (6 bases). Trimming cost V 1 base and J 1 base, with 14 bases left between them. CDR3 length: 17 residues. The germline V gene has CDR1 LNHNV and CDR2 YYDKDF (reference sequence). Here the CDR3 DNA reads TGTGCCACCAGCAGAGGTACAGGGTTAGTAAGCAATCAGCCCCAGCATTTT. Amino acids: CATSRGTGLVSNQPQHF. Complete variable domain (other parts from reference TRBV15 and TRBJ1-5): DAMVIQNPRYQVTQFGKPVTLSCSQTLNHNVMYWYQQKSSQAPKLLFHYYDKDFNNEADTPDNFQSRRPNTSFCFLDIRSPGLGDTAMYLCATSRGTGLVSNQPQHFGDGTRLSIL.

The CDR3 protein is CATSTLVGNSPLHF. The CDR3 region has the DNA TGTGCCACCAGCACCCTTGTAGGGAATTCACCCCTCCACTTT. V usage is TRBV15 and J usage is TRBJ1-6; D remains ambiguous. The V gene lost 4 bases and the J gene lost 7 bases, with 11 bases spanning the gap. The length of the CDR3 is 14 residues. Germline lookup yields CDR1 LNHNV and CDR2 YYDKDF (reference sequence).